The 5 T cell receptor beta chains below were found in one sample sequenced in a study of CD8 T cells in ankylosing spondylitis. Their recognized antigens are unknown. Each CDR3 protein is one row after TCRdb ran MiXCR on the 5' RACE reads. The sample contains roughly 670,000 distinct CDR3 sequences, 19% of which appear only once. General study findings and limits: Ankylosing spondylitis blood appeared to be characterized by a TCR beta motif of several highly homologous variants.

Sample: blood, either unsorted or a sorted T cell fraction (not recorded which). These receptors originate from a male donor with ankylosing spondylitis.

This clonotype was seen only a few times. The V call is TRBV7-9, the J call TRBJ2-2; 10 bases are a match to TRBD2. Germline assignment: CDR1 SEHNR and CDR2 FQNEAQ (reference sequence). Unmatched junction bases numbered 10, after V lost 5 bases and J lost 4 bases. The CDR3 runs to 17 residues. The CDR3 region is CASSIQRGGPGTGELFF. The CDR3, as DNA: TGTGCCAGCAGCATCCAGCGGGGGGGCCCGGGCACCGGGGAGCTGTTTTTT.

This clonotype has ten or more counts. V usage is TRBV6-1 and J usage is TRBJ1-1; TRBD1 is a possible D gene (6 bases). CDR1 is MNHNS, CDR2 SASEGT, per germline. The V and J ends lost 7 bases and 1 base respectively, with 10 bases between them. The CDR3 sequence is 13 residues long. CDR3 residues: CASNGQTNTEAFF. DNA for the CDR3: TGTGCCAGCAATGGACAGACGAACACTGAAGCTTTCTTT.

The table lists this clonotype with a few counts. The chain combines TRBV4-3 with TRBJ2-2; D may be TRBD2 (6 bases). CDR1 and CDR2 (germline): LGHNA, YSLEER. The CDR3 is made up of 18 amino acids. Trimming stripped 0 bases from V and 0 bases from J, with 14 bases between. The CDR3 is CASSQDLTSYANTGELFF. CDR3 DNA: TGCGCCAGCAGCCAAGATCTTACTAGCTACGCGAACACCGGGGAGCTGTTTTTT.

V gene TRBV12-3 or TRBV12-4 combines with J gene TRBJ1-1; TRBD1 might be the D (5 bases). This CDR3 contains 15 residues. V was pared by 7 bases and J by 3 bases, with 18 bases between. The CDR3 here is CASNHPRDRDTEAFF. The CDR3 bases are TGTGCCAGCAACCACCCCAGGGACCGGGACACTGAAGCTTTCTTT.

The DNA for the CDR3 is TGTGCCTGGACGGGACAGCCTAATTCACCCCTCCACTTT. Encoded protein: CAWTGQPNSPLHF. The gene calls are TRBV30 and TRBJ1-6, with 7 bases matching TRBD1. CDR1 and CDR2 (germline): GTSNPN, SVGIG (reference sequence). V lost 4 bases, J lost 6 bases, and 3 bases stayed unmatched. This CDR3 has 13 amino acids.